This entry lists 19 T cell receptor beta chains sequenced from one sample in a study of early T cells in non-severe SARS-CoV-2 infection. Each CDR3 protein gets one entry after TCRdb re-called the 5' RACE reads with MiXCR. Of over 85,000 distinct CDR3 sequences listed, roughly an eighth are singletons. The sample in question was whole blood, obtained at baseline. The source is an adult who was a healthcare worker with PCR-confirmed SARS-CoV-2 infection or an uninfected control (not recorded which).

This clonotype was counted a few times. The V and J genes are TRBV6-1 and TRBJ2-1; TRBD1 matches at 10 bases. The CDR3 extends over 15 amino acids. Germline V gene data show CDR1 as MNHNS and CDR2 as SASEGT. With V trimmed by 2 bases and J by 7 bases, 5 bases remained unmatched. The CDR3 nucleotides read TGTGCCAGCAGTGAAACTGGGGACAGGGGTAATGAGCAGTTCTTC. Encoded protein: CASSETGDRGNEQFF.

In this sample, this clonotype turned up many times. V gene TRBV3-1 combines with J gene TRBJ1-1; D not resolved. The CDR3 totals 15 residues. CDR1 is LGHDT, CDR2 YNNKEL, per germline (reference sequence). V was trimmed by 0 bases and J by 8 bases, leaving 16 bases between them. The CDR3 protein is CASSQDPGSREEAFF. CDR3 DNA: TGTGCCAGCAGCCAAGATCCGGGAAGCCGGGAAGAAGCTTTCTTT.

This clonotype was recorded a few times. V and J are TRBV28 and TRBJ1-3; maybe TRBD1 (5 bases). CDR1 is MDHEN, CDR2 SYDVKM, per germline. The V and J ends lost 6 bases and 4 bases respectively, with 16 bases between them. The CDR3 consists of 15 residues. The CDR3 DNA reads TGTGCCAGCAGCCCCCAGGGCTCGCTCGGAAACACCATATATTTT. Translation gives CASSPQGSLGNTIYF. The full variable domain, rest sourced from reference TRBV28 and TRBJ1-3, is DVKVTQSSRYLVKRTGEKVFLECVQDMDHENMFWYRQDPGLGLRLIYFSYDVKMKEKGDIPEGYSVSREKKERFSLILESASTNQTSMYLCASSPQGSLGNTIYFGEGSWLTVV.

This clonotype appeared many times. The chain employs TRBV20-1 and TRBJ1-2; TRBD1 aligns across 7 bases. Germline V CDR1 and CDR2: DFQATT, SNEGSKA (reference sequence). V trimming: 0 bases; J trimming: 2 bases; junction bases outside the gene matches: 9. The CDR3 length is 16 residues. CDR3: CSARDPRGQSNYGYTF. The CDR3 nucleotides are TGCAGTGCTAGAGATCCTCGGGGACAGTCAAACTATGGCTACACCTTC.

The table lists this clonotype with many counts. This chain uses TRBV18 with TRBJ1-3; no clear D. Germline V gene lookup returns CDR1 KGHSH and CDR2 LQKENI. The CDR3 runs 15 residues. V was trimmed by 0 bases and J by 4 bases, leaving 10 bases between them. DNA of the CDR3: TGTGCCAGCTCACCACCCGGGTCGAGCGGAAACACCATATATTTT. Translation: CASSPPGSSGNTIYF.

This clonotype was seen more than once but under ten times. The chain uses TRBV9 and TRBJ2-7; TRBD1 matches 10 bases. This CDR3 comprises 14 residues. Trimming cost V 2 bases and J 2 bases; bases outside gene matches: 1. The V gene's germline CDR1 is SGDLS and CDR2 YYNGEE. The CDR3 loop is CASSVGQGAYEQYF. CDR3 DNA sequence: TGTGCCAGCAGCGTTGGACAGGGGGCCTACGAGCAGTACTTC. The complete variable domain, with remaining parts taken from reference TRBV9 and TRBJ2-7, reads DSGVTQTPKHLITATGQRVTLRCSPRSGDLSVYWYQQSLDQGLQFLIQYYNGEERAKGNILERFSAQQFPDLHSELNLSSLELGDSALYFCASSVGQGAYEQYFGPGTRLTVT.

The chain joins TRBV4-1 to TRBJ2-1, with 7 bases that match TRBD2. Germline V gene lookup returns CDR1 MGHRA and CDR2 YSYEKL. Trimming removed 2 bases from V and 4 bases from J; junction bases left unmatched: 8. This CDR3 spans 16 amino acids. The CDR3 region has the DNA TGCGCCAGCAGCCAACTAGCGGCGGCTGAATACAATGAGCAGTTCTTC. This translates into CASSQLAAAEYNEQFF.

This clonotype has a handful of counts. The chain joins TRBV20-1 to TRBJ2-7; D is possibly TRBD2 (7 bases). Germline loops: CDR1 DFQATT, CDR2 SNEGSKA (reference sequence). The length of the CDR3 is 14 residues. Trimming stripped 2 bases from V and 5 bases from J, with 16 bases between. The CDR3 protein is CSARRRRGGDEQYF. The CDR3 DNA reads TGCAGTGCTAGAAGGCGTAGGGGGGGCGACGAGCAGTACTTC.

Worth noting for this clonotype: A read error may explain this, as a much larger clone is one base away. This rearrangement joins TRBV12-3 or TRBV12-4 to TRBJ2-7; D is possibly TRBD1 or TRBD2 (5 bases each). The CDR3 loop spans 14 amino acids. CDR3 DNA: TGTGCCAGCAGATTAGGTGGGTCAGGGACCGAGCAGTACTTC. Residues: CASRLGGSGTEQYF.

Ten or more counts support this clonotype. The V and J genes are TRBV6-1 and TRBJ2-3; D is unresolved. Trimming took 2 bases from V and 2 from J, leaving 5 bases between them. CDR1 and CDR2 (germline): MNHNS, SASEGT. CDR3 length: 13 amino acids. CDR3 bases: TGTGCCAGCAGTGAACTACTCACAGATACGCAGTATTTT. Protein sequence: CASSELLTDTQYF.

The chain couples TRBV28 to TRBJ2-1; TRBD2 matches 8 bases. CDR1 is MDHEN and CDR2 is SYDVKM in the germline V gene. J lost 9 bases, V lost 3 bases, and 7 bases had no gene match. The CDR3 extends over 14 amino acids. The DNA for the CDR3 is TGTGCCAGCAGTTTCCCAGCGGGAGAAAGTGAGCAGTTCTTC. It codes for CASSFPAGESEQFF.

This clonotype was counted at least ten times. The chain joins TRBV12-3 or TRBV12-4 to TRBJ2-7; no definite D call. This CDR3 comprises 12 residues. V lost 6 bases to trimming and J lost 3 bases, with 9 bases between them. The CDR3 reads CASSSPGYEQYF. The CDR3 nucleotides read TGTGCCAGCAGCTCCCCCGGCTACGAGCAGTACTTC.

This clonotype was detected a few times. CDR3 region: CATSRDRAGATNEKLFF. As DNA, the CDR3 is TGTGCCACCAGCAGAGATAGGGCTGGCGCAACTAATGAAAAACTGTTTTTT. The chain carries TRBV15 and TRBJ1-4, with no clear D. CDR3 size: 17 residues. With 0 bases removed from V and 0 bases from J, the gap between germline ends came to 11 bases. The germline V gene has CDR1 LNHNV and CDR2 YYDKDF (reference sequence). Full variable domain (rest looked up from reference TRBV15 and TRBJ1-4): DAMVIQNPRYQVTQFGKPVTLSCSQTLNHNVMYWYQQKSSQAPKLLFHYYDKDFNNEADTPDNFQSRRPNTSFCFLDIRSPGLGDTAMYLCATSRDRAGATNEKLFFGSGTQLSVL.

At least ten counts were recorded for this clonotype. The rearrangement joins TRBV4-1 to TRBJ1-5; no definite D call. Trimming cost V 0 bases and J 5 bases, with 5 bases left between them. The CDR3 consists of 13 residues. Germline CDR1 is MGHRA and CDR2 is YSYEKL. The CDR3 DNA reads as TGCGCCAGCAGCCAAGACGGTTATCAGCCCCAGCATTTT. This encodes CASSQDGYQPQHF.

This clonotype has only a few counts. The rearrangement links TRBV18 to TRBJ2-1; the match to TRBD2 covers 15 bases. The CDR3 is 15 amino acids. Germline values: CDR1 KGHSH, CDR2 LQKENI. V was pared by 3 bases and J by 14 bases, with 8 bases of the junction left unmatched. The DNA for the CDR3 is TGTGCCAGCTCACCTCCGGGACTAGCGGGAGGACTGGAGTTCTTC. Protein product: CASSPPGLAGGLEFF.

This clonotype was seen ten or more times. CDR3 coding DNA: TGTGCCAGCAGGCCCGGTTCTCTCAACACTGAAGCTTTCTTT. It codes for CASRPGSLNTEAFF. The rearrangement joins TRBV12-3 or TRBV12-4 to TRBJ1-1; D gene ambiguous. This CDR3 has 14 residues. V was shortened by 6 bases and J by 2 bases, with 13 bases between the two germline ends.

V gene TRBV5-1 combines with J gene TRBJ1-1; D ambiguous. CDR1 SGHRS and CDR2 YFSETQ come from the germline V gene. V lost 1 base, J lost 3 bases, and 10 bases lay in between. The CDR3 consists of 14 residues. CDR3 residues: CASSLNSLDTEAFF. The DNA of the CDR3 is TGCGCCAGCAGCTTGAACAGTCTTGACACTGAAGCTTTCTTT.

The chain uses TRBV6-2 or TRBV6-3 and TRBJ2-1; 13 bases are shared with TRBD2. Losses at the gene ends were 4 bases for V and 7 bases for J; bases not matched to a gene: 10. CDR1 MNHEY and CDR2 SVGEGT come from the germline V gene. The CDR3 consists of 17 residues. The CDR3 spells CASSCPLAGGPRNEQFF. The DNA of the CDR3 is TGTGCCAGCAGTTGCCCACTAGCGGGAGGGCCTAGAAATGAGCAGTTCTTC.

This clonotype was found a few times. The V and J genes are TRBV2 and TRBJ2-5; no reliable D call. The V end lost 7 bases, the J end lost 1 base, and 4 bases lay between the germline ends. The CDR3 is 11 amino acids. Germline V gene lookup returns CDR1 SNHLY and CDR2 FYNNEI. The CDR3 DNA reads TGTGCCAGCATAGCCCAAGAGACCCAGTACTTC. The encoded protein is CASIAQETQYF.